A selection of T cell receptor beta chains follows, all from one sample in a study of blood T cell repertoires in COVID-19. TCRdb's table, derived via immunoSEQ multiplex PCR, lists solely in-frame clones and lacks some. In the table there are under 150,000 clones, approximately 80% of which are singletons. Sequencing was carried out using peripheral blood. Every receptor here comes from a woman aged 40 to 50 with acute or convalescent COVID-19. CDR3s include the opening cysteine and the closing phenylalanine or tryptophan. The order of the fields is V gene, D gene, J gene, clone size, CDR3 protein, CDR3 DNA. The D gene is left open where the match is weak. Clone size is given for some rows only: seen once, a few or many times, or a class if the clone is expanded.

TRBV18,TRBD1,TRBJ1-4,NA,CASSPRGPTNEKLFF,TGTGCCAGCTCACCCAGGGGGCCGACTAATGAAAAACTGTTTTTT
TRBV19,NA,TRBJ1-2,NA,CASRVVTPGAQEYGYTF,TGTGCCAGTAGAGTGGTTACGCCGGGAGCTCAGGAGTATGGCTACACCTTC
TRBV3-1/TRBV3-2,TRBD2,TRBJ2-2,NA,CASSQGLAGVTGELFF,TGTGCCAGCAGCCAAGGACTAGCGGGGGTCACCGGGGAGCTGTTTTTT
TRBV20-1,NA,TRBJ1-1,NA,CSARMGKRFF,TGCAGTGCTAGAATGGGTAAGAGGTTCTTT
TRBV6-1,TRBD2,TRBJ2-4,NA,CASSERTSGVNIQYF,TGTGCCAGCAGTGAACGGACTAGCGGGGTCAACATTCAGTACTTC
TRBV6-6,NA,TRBJ1-2,NA,CASSPLVGGNNYGYTF,TGTGCCAGCAGCCCCCTCGTGGGAGGGAATAACTATGGCTACACCTTC
TRBV5-1,NA,TRBJ2-3,NA,CASSFSGDRTDTQYF,TGCGCCAGCAGCTTTTCGGGGGACCGCACAGATACGCAGTATTTT
TRBV4-3,NA,TRBJ1-1,NA,CASSQDRTRGTEAFF,TGCGCCAGCAGCCAAGATCGGACCCGCGGGACTGAAGCTTTCTTT
TRBV4-2,TRBD2,TRBJ2-7,NA,CASSHSGGADEQYF,TGTGCCAGCAGCCATAGCGGGGGGGCCGACGAGCAGTACTTC
TRBV15,TRBD2,TRBJ2-2,NA,CATSRGTSMTGELFF,TGTGCCACCAGCAGGGGGACTAGCATGACCGGGGAGCTGTTTTTT
TRBV20-1,TRBD2,TRBJ2-3,few,CSARDRGEAGGLSDTQYF,TGCAGTGCTCGTGACAGGGGAGAAGCGGGGGGGCTTTCAGATACGCAGTATTTT
TRBV19,NA,TRBJ1-5,NA,CASRRFWLGDSNQPQHF,TGTGCCAGTAGGCGGTTCTGGCTCGGGGATAGCAATCAGCCCCAGCATTTT
TRBV24-1,NA,TRBJ1-2,NA,CATSDSRGYGYTF,TGTGCCACCAGTGATTCAAGGGGCTATGGCTACACCTTC
TRBV7-8,NA,TRBJ2-7,NA,CASSLGPHRDYEQYF,TGTGCCAGCAGCTTAGGCCCCCACAGGGATTACGAGCAGTACTTC
TRBV29-1,TRBD1,TRBJ2-1,NA,CSVPGTGYNEQFF,TGCAGCGTGCCCGGGACAGGCTACAATGAGCAGTTCTTC
TRBV14,TRBD1,TRBJ1-1,NA,CASSPGQVPAEAFF,TGTGCCAGCAGCCCTGGACAGGTCCCTGCTGAAGCTTTCTTT
TRBV11-2,TRBD1,TRBJ1-1,NA,CASSLGGQGAHTEAFF,TGTGCCAGCAGCTTAGGGGGACAGGGGGCGCACACTGAAGCTTTCTTT
TRBV7-8,NA,TRBJ1-2,NA,CASSLRRADGYTF,TGTGCCAGCAGCTTACGCAGGGCTGATGGCTACACCTTC
TRBV9,TRBD1,TRBJ2-7,NA,CASSAGTVPYEQYF,TGTGCCAGCAGCGCCGGGACAGTACCCTACGAGCAGTACTTC
TRBV5-1,TRBD1,TRBJ2-7,NA,CASSSGTANYEQYF,TGCGCCAGCAGCTCCGGGACAGCTAACTACGAGCAGTACTTC
TRBV6-5,NA,TRBJ1-3,NA,CASCRVSGNTIYF,TGTGCCAGTTGCAGGGTGTCTGGAAACACCATATATTTT
TRBV9,NA,TRBJ2-3,NA,CASSVGDYPDTQYF,TGTGCCAGCAGCGTAGGAGACTACCCAGATACGCAGTATTTT
TRBV2,TRBD2,TRBJ2-7,NA,CASSAQRGSLEQYF,TGTGCCAGCAGTGCCCAGCGGGGGTCCCTCGAGCAGTACTTC
TRBV7-2,NA,TRBJ1-4,NA,CASSLEYGQGIGLFF,TGTGCCAGCAGCTTAGAGTATGGGCAGGGGATCGGGCTGTTTTTT
TRBV7-9,TRBD1,TRBJ1-4,NA,CASSPSGQSEKLFF,TGTGCCAGCAGCCCGTCGGGACAGTCTGAAAAACTGTTTTTT
TRBV2,NA,TRBJ1-4,NA,CASTAGANEKLFF,TGTGCCAGCACCGCAGGGGCTAATGAAAAACTGTTTTTT
TRBV30,TRBD1,TRBJ1-4,NA,CAWSEAGAIRQGVKKKLFF,TGTGCCTGGAGTGAAGCCGGTGCGATTAGACAGGGGGTTAAGAAAAAACTGTTTTTT
TRBV7-9,TRBD1,TRBJ1-1,once,CASRLGRTGGPEAFF,TGTGCCAGCAGGCTTGGCCGGACAGGGGGTCCTGAAGCTTTCTTT
TRBV10-1,TRBD2,TRBJ2-1,NA,CASSEPYTSGGRNEQFF,TGCGCCAGCAGTGAGCCATACACTAGCGGGGGGCGAAATGAGCAGTTCTTC
TRBV4-1,TRBD2,TRBJ2-3,once,CASSQEGGGSTDTQYF,TGCGCCAGCAGCCAAGAAGGCGGGGGTAGCACAGATACGCAGTATTTT
TRBV7-8,NA,TRBJ1-6,NA,CASSLVAGVRNSPLHF,TGTGCCAGCAGCTTAGTGGCCGGGGTGAGGAATTCACCCCTCCACTTT
TRBV6-6,TRBD1,TRBJ1-2,NA,CASTVQAGGSYGYTF,TGTGCCAGCACCGTACAAGCAGGGGGCAGCTATGGCTACACCTTC
TRBV7-2,TRBD1,TRBJ1-2,NA,CASSLEGQVYGYTF,TGTGCCAGCAGCTTAGAGGGACAGGTTTATGGCTACACCTTC
TRBV4-3,NA,TRBJ1-1,NA,CASSQEAGRNTEAFF,TGCGCCAGCAGCCAAGAGGCAGGCCGGAACACTGAAGCTTTCTTT
TRBV9,TRBD1,TRBJ1-3,NA,CASSGDNMPGQGGNTIYF,TGTGCCAGCAGCGGAGACAACATGCCGGGACAGGGGGGAAACACCATATATTTT
TRBV6-2/TRBV6-3,TRBD1,TRBJ2-1,NA,CASSRRDRDNEQFF,TGTGCCAGCAGCCGCCGGGACAGGGACAATGAGCAGTTCTTC
TRBV14,TRBD1,TRBJ1-1,NA,CASSQPTGSNTEAFF,TGTGCCAGCAGCCAACCGACAGGGTCGAACACTGAAGCTTTCTTT
TRBV7-2,NA,TRBJ1-2,NA,CASSLGVQAYGYTF,TGTGCCAGCAGCTTAGGAGTCCAGGCCTATGGCTACACCTTC